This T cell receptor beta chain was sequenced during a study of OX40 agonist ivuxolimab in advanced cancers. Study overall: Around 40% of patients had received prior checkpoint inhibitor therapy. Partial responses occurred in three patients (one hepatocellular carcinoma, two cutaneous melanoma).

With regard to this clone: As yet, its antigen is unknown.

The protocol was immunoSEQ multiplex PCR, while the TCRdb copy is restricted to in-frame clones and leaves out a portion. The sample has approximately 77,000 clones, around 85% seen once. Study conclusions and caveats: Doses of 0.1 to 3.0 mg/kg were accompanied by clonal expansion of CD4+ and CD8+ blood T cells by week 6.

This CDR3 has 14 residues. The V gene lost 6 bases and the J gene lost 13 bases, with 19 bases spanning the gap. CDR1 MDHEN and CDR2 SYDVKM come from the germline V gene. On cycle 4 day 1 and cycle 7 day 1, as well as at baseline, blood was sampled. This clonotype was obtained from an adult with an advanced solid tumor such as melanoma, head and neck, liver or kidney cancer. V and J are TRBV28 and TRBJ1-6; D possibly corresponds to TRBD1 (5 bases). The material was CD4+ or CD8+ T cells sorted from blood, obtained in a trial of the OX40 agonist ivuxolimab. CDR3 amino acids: CASSWGTGVSPLHF. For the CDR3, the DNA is TGTGCCAGCAGCTGGGGGACGGGTGTTTCGCCCCTCCACTTT.